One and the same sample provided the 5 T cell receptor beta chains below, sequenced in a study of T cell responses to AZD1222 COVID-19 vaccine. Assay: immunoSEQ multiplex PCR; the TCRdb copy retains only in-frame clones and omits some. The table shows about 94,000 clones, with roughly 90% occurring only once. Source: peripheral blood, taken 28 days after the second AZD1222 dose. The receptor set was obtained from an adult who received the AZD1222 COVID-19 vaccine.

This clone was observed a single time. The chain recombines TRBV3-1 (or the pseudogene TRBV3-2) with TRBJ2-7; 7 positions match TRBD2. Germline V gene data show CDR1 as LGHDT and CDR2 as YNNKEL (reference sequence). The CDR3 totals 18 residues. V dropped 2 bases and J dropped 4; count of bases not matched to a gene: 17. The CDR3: CASSQYGLRGSEQYEQYF. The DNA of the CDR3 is TGTGCCAGCAGCCAATACGGTTTGCGGGGGTCGGAGCAATACGAGCAGTACTTC.

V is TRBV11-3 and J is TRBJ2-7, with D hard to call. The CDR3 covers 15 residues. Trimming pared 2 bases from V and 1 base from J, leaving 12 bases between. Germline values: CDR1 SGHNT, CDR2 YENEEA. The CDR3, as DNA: TGTGCCAGCAGCTTAACAAGTGGAGCGTCCTACGAGCAGTACTTC. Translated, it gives CASSLTSGASYEQYF.

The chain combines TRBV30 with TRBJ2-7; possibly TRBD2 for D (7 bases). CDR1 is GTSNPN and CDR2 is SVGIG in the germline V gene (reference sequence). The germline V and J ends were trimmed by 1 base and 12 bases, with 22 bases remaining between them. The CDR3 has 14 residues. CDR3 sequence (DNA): TGTGCCTGGAGTGAGGGCAGGGGACTACCCGGGGGGTACTTC. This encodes CAWSEGRGLPGGYF.

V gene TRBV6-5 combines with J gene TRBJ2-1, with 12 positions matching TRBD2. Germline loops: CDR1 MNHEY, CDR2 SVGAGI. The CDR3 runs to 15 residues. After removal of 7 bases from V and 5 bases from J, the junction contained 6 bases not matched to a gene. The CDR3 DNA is TGTGCCAGCACTCGCGGACTAGCGGGGAACAATGAGCAGTTCTTC. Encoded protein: CASTRGLAGNNEQFF.

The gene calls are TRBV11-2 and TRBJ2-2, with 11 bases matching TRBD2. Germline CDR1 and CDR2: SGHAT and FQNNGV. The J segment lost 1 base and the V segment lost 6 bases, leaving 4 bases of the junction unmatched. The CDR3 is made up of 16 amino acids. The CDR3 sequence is CASRLGTSGNTGELFF. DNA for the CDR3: TGTGCCAGCAGACTCGGGACTAGCGGGAACACCGGGGAGCTGTTTTTT.